This T cell receptor (beta chain) appears in the sequencing data of a study of blood T cell repertoires in COVID-19. CDR3 size: 15 residues. Per the germline V gene, CDR1 is LGHDT and CDR2 is YNNKEL (reference sequence). V shed 0 bases and J 5 bases; nucleotides not matched to a gene: 4. Sequenced by immunoSEQ multiplex PCR; TCRdb stores in-frame clones only, minus some. The sample carries some 230,000 clones, 80% to 90% recorded once. The sequence was collected from a woman aged 18-30 years in a cohort exposed to, infected with or recovered from COVID-19 (not recorded which). Sequencing input: PBMCs or T cells enriched from blood (not recorded which). The gene calls are TRBV3-1 (or the pseudogene TRBV3-2) and TRBJ2-7; TRBD2 matches at 10 bases. The CDR3 nucleotides are TGTGCCAGCAGCCAAGATAGCGGGAGGTCCCACGAGCAGTACTTC. Residues: CASSQDSGRSHEQYF.